What follows is one T cell receptor (beta chain) and its context. The record originates from a study of T cell responses to AZD1222 COVID-19 vaccine. The data were produced by immunoSEQ multiplex PCR, yet TCRdb's version contains in-frame clones alone and is incomplete. The table records about 140,000 clones, more than 90% of them present only once. CDR3 size: 13 residues. Germline CDR1 and CDR2: SGHTS and YDEGEE. Trimming stripped 2 bases from V and 6 bases from J, with 9 bases between. The V call is TRBV5-8, the J call TRBJ1-5; D not resolved. The sequencing used peripheral blood, collected on day 0 of AZD1222 vaccination. This TCR was sampled from an adult in good health. The CDR3, as DNA: TGTGCCAGCAGCTTACAGCATGGTCAGCCCCAGCATTTT. It translates to CASSLQHGQPQHF.